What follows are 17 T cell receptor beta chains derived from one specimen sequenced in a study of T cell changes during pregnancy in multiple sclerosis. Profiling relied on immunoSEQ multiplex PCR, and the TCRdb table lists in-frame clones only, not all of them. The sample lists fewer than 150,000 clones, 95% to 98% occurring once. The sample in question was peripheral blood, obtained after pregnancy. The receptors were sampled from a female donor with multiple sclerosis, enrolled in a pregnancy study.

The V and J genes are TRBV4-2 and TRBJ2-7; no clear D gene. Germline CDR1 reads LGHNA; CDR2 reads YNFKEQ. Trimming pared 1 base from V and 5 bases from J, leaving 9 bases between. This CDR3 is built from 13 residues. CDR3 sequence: CASSQVQAHEQYF. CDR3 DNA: TGTGCCAGCAGCCAAGTGCAGGCCCACGAGCAGTACTTC.

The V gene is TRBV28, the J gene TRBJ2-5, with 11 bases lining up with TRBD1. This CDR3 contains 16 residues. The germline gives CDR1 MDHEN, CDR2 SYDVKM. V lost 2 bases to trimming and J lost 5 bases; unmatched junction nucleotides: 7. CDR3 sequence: CASSLGGTGGRETQYF. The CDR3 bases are TGTGCCAGCAGTTTAGGCGGGACAGGGGGTCGGGAGACCCAGTACTTC.

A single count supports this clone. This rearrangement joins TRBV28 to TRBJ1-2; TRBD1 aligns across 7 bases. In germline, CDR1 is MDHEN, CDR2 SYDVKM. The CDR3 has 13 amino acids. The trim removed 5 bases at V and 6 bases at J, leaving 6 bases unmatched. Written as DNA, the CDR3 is TGTGCCAGCAGTCCTTACAGGGGAAATGGCTACACCTTC. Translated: CASSPYRGNGYTF.

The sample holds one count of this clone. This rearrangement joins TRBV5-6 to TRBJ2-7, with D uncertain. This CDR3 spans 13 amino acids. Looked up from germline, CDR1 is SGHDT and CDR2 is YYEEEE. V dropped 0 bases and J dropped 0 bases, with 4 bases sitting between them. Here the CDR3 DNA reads TGTGCCAGCAGCTTGGAATACTCCTACGAGCAGTACTTC. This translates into CASSLEYSYEQYF.

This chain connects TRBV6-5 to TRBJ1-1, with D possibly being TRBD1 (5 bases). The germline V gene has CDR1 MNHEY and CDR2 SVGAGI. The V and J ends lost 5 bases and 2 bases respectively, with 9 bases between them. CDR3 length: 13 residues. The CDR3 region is CASSLQVNTEAFF. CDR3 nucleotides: TGTGCCAGCAGTCTACAGGTTAACACTGAAGCTTTCTTT.

As DNA, the CDR3 is TGTGCCAGCAGTTCAGGATACGAGCAGTACTTC. This encodes CASSSGYEQYF. The chain has TRBV28 and TRBJ2-7; D unclear. Germline lookup yields CDR1 MDHEN and CDR2 SYDVKM. CDR3 length equals 11 residues. V lost 4 bases and J 4 bases, leaving 5 bases between the germline ends.

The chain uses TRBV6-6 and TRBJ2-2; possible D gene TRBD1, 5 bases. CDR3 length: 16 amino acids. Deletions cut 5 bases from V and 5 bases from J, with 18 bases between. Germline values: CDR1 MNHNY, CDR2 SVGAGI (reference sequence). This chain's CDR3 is CASSPPPQGRTGELFF. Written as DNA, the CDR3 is TGTGCCAGCAGTCCACCCCCCCAGGGCAGGACCGGGGAGCTGTTTTTT.

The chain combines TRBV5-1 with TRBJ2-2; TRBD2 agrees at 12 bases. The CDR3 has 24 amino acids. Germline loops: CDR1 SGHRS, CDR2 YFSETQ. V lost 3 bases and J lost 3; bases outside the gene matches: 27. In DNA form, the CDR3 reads TGCGCCAGCAGCTCGTACCAGGGGGGGACCTGGACTAGCGGGAAGGGGCCATACACCGGGGAGCTGTTTTTT. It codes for CASSSYQGGTWTSGKGPYTGELFF.

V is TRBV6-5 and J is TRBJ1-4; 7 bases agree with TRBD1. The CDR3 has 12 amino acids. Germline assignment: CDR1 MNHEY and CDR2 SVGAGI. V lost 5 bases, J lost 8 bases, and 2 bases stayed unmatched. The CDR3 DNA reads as TGTGCCAGCAGTCAGGGGGGAGAAAAACTGTTTTTT. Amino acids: CASSQGGEKLFF.

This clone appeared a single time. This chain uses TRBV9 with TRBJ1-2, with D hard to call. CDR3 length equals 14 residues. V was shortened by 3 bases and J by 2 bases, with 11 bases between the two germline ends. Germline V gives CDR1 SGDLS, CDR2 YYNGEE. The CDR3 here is CASSATSKNYGYTF. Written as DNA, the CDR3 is TGTGCCAGCAGCGCAACCTCTAAAAACTATGGCTACACCTTC. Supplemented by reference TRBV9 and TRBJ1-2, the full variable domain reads DSGVTQTPKHLITATGQRVTLRCSPRSGDLSVYWYQQSLDQGLQFLIQYYNGEERAKGNILERFSAQQFPDLHSELNLSSLELGDSALYFCASSATSKNYGYTFGSGTRLTVV.

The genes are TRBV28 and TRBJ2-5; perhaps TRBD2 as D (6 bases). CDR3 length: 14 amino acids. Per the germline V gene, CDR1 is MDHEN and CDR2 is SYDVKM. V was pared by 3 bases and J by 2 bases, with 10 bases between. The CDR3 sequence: CASSLGGAQETQYF. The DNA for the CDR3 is TGTGCCAGCAGTTTGGGGGGAGCTCAAGAGACCCAGTACTTC.

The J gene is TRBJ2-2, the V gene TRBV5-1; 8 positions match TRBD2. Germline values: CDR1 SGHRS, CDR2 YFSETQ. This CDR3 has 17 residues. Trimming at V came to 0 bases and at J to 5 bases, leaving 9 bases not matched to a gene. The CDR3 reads CASSLETSALTTGELFF. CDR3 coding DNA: TGCGCCAGCAGCTTGGAGACTAGCGCTTTGACAACCGGGGAGCTGTTTTTT.

The CDR3 DNA sequence: TGTGCCAGCAAGGGACAGGGGACCGGGGAGCTGTTTTTT. Translated, it gives CASKGQGTGELFF. The V call is TRBV2, the J call TRBJ2-2, with 10 nucleotides matching TRBD1. This CDR3 is 13 amino acids long. The ends lost 7 bases at V and 5 bases at J; junction bases unmatched: 1. Germline V CDR1 and CDR2: SNHLY, FYNNEI.

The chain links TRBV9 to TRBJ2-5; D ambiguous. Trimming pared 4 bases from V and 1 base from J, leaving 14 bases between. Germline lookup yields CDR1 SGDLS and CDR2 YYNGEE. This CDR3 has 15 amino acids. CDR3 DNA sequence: TGTGCCAGCAGCCAATATGGCAGGCCCCAAGAGACCCAGTACTTC. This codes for CASSQYGRPQETQYF. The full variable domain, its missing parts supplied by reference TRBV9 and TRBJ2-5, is DSGVTQTPKHLITATGQRVTLRCSPRSGDLSVYWYQQSLDQGLQFLIQYYNGEERAKGNILERFSAQQFPDLHSELNLSSLELGDSALYFCASSQYGRPQETQYFGPGTRLLVL.

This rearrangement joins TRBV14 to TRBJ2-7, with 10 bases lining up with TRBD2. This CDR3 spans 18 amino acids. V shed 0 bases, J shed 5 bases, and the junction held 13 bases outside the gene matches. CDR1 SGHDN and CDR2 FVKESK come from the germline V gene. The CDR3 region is CASSQDPLAGVFVHEQYF. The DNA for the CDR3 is TGTGCCAGCAGCCAAGACCCCCTAGCGGGAGTATTCGTCCACGAGCAGTACTTC.

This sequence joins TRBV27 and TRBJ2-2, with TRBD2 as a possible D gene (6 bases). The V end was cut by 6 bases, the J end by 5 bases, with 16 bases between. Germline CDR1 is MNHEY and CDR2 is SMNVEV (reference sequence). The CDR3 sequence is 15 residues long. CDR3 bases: TGTGCCAGCAGACCGGGAGTTTATTTGACCGGGGAGCTGTTTTTT. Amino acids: CASRPGVYLTGELFF.

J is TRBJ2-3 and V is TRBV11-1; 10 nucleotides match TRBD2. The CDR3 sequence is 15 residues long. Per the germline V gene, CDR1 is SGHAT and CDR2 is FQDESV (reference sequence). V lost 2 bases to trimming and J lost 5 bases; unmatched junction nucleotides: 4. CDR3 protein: CASSLPIAGGDTQYF. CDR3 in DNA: TGTGCCAGCAGCTTACCAATAGCGGGAGGAGATACGCAGTATTTT.